This T cell receptor beta chain was sequenced in a study of T cell responses to AZD1222 COVID-19 vaccine. Study information: Second-dose timings of about 4 or about 12 weeks were pooled. Overall study results and limits: Baseline serostatus was positive in only five to seven AZD1222 recipients.

On this clone: Its target is unknown.

Assay used: immunoSEQ multiplex PCR; TCRdb lists only in-frame clones, some missing. Of some 180,000 clones listed, 80% to 95% are singletons. This sequence originates from an adult in good health. This specimen consisted of peripheral blood, obtained on day 0 of AZD1222 vaccination.

The chain's CDR3 is CASSLFGTGNGYTF. The CDR3 nucleotides read TGTGCCAGCAGTTTATTCGGGACAGGGAATGGCTACACCTTC. V usage is TRBV27 and J usage is TRBJ1-2, with 9 bases aligning to TRBD1. With 1 base clipped from V and 6 bases from J, the junction kept 3 bases outside the gene matches. Germline V gene lookup returns CDR1 MNHEY and CDR2 SMNVEV (reference sequence). CDR3 size: 14 residues.